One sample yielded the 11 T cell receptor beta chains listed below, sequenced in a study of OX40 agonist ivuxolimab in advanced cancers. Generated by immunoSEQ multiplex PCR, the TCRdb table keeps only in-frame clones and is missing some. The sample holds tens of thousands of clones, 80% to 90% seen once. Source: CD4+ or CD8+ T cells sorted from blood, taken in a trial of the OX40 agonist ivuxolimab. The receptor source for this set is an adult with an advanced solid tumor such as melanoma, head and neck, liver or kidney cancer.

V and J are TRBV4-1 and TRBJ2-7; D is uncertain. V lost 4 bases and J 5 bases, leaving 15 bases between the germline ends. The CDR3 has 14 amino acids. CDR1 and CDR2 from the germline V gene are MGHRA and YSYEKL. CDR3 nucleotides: TGCGCCAGCAGCCCGTTACTCTCGGTGGACGAGCAGTACTTC. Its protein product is CASSPLLSVDEQYF.

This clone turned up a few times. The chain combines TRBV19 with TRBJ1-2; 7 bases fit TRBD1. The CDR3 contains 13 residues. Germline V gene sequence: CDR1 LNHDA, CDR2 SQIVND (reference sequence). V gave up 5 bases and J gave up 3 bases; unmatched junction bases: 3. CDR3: CASSSTGYYGYTF. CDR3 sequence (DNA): TGTGCCAGTAGTTCGACAGGGTACTATGGCTACACCTTC.

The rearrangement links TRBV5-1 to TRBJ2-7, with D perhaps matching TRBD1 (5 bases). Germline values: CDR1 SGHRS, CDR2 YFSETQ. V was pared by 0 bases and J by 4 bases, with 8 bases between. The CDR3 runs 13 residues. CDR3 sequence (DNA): TGCGCCAGCAGCTTGGGACAGAGTTACGAGCAGTACTTC. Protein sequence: CASSLGQSYEQYF.

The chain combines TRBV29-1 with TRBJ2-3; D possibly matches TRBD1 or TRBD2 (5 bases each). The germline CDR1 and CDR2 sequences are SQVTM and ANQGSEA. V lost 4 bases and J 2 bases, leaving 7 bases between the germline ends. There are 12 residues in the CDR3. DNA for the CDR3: TGCAGCGTTGCGGGACCCACAGATACGCAGTATTTT. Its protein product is CSVAGPTDTQYF.

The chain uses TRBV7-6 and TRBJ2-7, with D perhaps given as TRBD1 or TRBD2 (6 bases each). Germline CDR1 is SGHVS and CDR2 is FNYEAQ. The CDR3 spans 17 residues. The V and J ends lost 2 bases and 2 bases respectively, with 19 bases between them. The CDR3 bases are TGTGCCAGCAGCTTAATTGGGGGGCAGGGGACCCCCTACGAGCAGTACTTC. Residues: CASSLIGGQGTPYEQYF.

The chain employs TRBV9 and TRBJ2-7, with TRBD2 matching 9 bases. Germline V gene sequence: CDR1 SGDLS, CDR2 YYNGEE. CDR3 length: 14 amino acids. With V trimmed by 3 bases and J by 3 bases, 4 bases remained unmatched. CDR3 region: CASSAGLAGYEQYF. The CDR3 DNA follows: TGTGCCAGCAGCGCGGGACTAGCCGGCTACGAGCAGTACTTC.

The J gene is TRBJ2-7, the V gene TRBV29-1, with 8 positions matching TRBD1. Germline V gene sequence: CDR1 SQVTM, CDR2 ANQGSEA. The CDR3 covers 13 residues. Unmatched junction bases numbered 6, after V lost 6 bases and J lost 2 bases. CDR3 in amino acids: CSVGRTGTYEQYF. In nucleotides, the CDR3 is TGCAGCGTGGGGCGGACAGGGACCTACGAGCAGTACTTC.

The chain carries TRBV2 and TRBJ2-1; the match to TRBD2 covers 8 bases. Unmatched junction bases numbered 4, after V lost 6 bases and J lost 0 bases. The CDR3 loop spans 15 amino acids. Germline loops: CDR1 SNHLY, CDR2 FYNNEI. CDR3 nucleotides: TGTGCCAGCAGGGAGACTAGCGCCTCCTACAATGAGCAGTTCTTC. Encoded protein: CASRETSASYNEQFF.

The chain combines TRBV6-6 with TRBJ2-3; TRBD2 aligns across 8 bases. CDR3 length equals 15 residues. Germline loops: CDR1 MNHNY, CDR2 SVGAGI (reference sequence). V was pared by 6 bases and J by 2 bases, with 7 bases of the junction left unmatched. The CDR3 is CASSSLGGATDTQYF. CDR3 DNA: TGTGCCAGCAGCTCGCTCGGGGGGGCCACAGATACGCAGTATTTT.

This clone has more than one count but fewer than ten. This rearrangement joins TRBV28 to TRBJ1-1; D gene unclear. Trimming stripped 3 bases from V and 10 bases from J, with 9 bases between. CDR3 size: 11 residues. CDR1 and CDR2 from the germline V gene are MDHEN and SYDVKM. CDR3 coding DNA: TGTGCCAGCAGTTTTTCAAGGCGAGCTTTCTTT. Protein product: CASSFSRRAFF. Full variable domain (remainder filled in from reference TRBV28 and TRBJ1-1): DVKVTQSSRYLVKRTGEKVFLECVQDMDHENMFWYRQDPGLGLRLIYFSYDVKMKEKGDIPEGYSVSREKKERFSLILESASTNQTSMYLCASSFSRRAFFGQGTRLTVV.

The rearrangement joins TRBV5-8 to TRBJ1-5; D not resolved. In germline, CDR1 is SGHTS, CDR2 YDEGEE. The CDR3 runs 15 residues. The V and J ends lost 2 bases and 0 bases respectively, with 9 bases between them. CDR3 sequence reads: CASSFRDYSNQPQHF. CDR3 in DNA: TGTGCCAGCAGCTTTAGAGACTATAGCAATCAGCCCCAGCATTTT.